The table lists the clone carrying this TCR beta chain with a few counts. What it binds is not known. Together with a sample-barcoded 5' primer, a J-beta primer mix was included in a second PCR lasting roughly 6 to 12 cycles. TCRdb independently ran MiXCR on the 5' RACE reads; one entry per CDR3 protein. In the table there are 350,000 to 450,000 distinct CDR3 sequences, roughly half of which are singletons. The sample is drawn from a study of blood T cells in healthy people across ages. Findings and limits, study-wide: Older age coincided with a roughly linear decline in TCR beta diversity per million T cells.

Germline assignment: CDR1 MDHEN and CDR2 SYDVKM. Trimming cost V 10 bases and J 6 bases; bases outside gene matches: 15. This CDR3 has 14 residues. Material: blood. The TCR was taken from a man between 60 and 75 years old in good health. This chain connects TRBV28 to TRBJ2-7, with 7 bases fitting TRBD2. CDR3 sequence reads: CATAGLGPLGEQYF. The CDR3 region has the DNA TGTGCCACCGCCGGACTAGGACCCTTAGGCGAGCAGTACTTC.